The 26 T cell receptor beta chains below come from one sample, sequenced in a study of blood T cell repertoires in COVID-19. Generated by immunoSEQ multiplex PCR, the TCRdb table keeps only in-frame clones and is missing some. The sample has around 69,000 clones, roughly 87% seen once. Input material: peripheral blood. The receptors shown here come from a woman between 45 and 60 years old with active COVID-19.

This clone was detected only once. V usage is TRBV7-6 and J usage is TRBJ1-1; D is perhaps TRBD1 (5 bases). This CDR3 comprises 17 residues. Germline V gene data show CDR1 as SGHVS and CDR2 as FNYEAQ. Trimming removed 1 base from V and 1 base from J, with 16 bases in between. As DNA, the CDR3 is TGTGCCAGCAGCTTAGGGCGGATATACAGGCCGAACACTGAAGCTTTCTTT. It translates to CASSLGRIYRPNTEAFF.

The chain links TRBV6-1 to TRBJ2-3, with D possibly TRBD2 on 6 matching bases. The CDR3 sequence is 15 residues long. Trimming stripped 2 bases from V and 5 bases from J, with 14 bases between. Germline lookup yields CDR1 MNHNS and CDR2 SASEGT. The CDR3 DNA reads TGTGCCAGCAGTGAACTAGCGCTAGTTAGAGATACGCAGTATTTT. Encoded protein: CASSELALVRDTQYF.

Concerning this clone itself: The same CDR3 arises from other DNA sequences in this sample as well. V usage is TRBV30 and J usage is TRBJ2-2; 10 bases align to TRBD1. Germline assignment: CDR1 GTSNPN and CDR2 SVGIG (reference sequence). V lost 1 base, J lost 7 bases, and 3 bases stayed unmatched. CDR3 length equals 14 residues. The CDR3 DNA sequence: TGTGCCTGGAGTGGACAGGGGGCTATCGGGGAGCTGTTTTTT. Protein: CAWSGQGAIGELFF.

V gene TRBV30 combines with J gene TRBJ2-1, with D possibly TRBD2 on 6 matching bases. Germline lookup yields CDR1 GTSNPN and CDR2 SVGIG (reference sequence). V was pared by 7 bases and J by 2 bases, with 15 bases between. The CDR3 loop spans 14 amino acids. The CDR3 is CASGLPITYNEQFF. The CDR3 nucleotides read TGTGCCTCTGGACTACCTATCACCTACAATGAGCAGTTCTTC.

This clone was seen a single time. The chain joins TRBV19 to TRBJ2-2, with a possible D match to TRBD2 (5 bases). Per the germline V gene, CDR1 is LNHDA and CDR2 is SQIVND (reference sequence). Trimming took 4 bases from V and 3 from J, leaving 9 bases between them. The CDR3 is 14 residues long. Here the CDR3 reads CASSTSLDTGELFF. The CDR3 bases are TGTGCCAGTAGTACTTCACTAGACACCGGGGAGCTGTTTTTT.

This clone has just one count. The genes are TRBV7-9 and TRBJ2-5, with 12 positions matching TRBD2. Losses at the gene ends were 2 bases for V and 2 bases for J; bases not matched to a gene: 9. Germline V gene data show CDR1 as SEHNR and CDR2 as FQNEAQ (reference sequence). CDR3 size: 18 residues. CDR3 amino acids: CASSLRLAGGILQETQYF. The CDR3 nucleotides are TGTGCCAGCAGCTTACGCCTAGCGGGAGGGATATTACAAGAGACCCAGTACTTC.

The V gene is TRBV7-6, the J gene TRBJ2-1; TRBD2 agrees at 9 bases. There are 15 residues in the CDR3. Germline V CDR1 and CDR2: SGHVS, FNYEAQ. The V segment lost 4 bases and the J segment 7 bases; nucleotides outside the gene matches: 8. The CDR3 nucleotides read TGTGCCAGCAGCTCCATAGCGGGAGAAGGAAATGAGCAGTTCTTC. Translated: CASSSIAGEGNEQFF.

V is TRBV7-9 and J is TRBJ2-1; 9 bases map to TRBD2. The CDR3 sequence is 16 residues long. The V and J ends lost 2 bases and 6 bases, in that order; junction bases with no gene match: 8. The V gene's germline CDR1 is SEHNR and CDR2 FQNEAQ (reference sequence). CDR3 in amino acids: CASSLLIAGVGNEQFF. The CDR3 bases are TGTGCCAGCAGCTTATTAATAGCGGGAGTTGGCAATGAGCAGTTCTTC.

The V call is TRBV19, the J call TRBJ2-7; the match to TRBD2 covers 8 bases. The V gene's germline CDR1 is LNHDA and CDR2 SQIVND (reference sequence). This CDR3 is 13 amino acids long. With V trimmed by 4 bases and J by 4 bases, 3 bases remained unmatched. Here the CDR3 reads CASSTGLEYEQYF. The CDR3 DNA reads as TGTGCCAGTAGTACGGGACTAGAGTACGAGCAGTACTTC.

The chain employs TRBV27 and TRBJ2-7, with D perhaps TRBD1 (5 bases). Germline V gives CDR1 MNHEY, CDR2 SMNVEV (reference sequence). The CDR3 length is 13 residues. Trimming took 5 bases from V and 1 from J, leaving 9 bases between them. This chain's CDR3 is CASSQQVSYEQYF. As DNA, the CDR3 is TGTGCCAGCAGTCAACAGGTTTCCTACGAGCAGTACTTC.

This chain links TRBV10-3 with TRBJ2-3, with 7 nucleotides matching TRBD2. Germline V lookup: CDR1 ENHRY, CDR2 SYGVKD. Trimming at V came to 3 bases and at J to 0 bases, leaving 9 bases not matched to a gene. The CDR3 totals 17 residues. CDR3 DNA sequence: TGTGCCATCAGTGACCCAGGGACTACTCAGAGCACAGATACGCAGTATTTT. Translated: CAISDPGTTQSTDTQYF.

This clone appeared once. The V call is TRBV10-2, the J call TRBJ2-1; the D is unclear. This CDR3 has 18 amino acids. V was cut by 4 bases and J by 5 bases, with 24 bases left in between. CDR1 WSHSY and CDR2 SAAADI come from the germline V gene. The CDR3 region has the DNA TGCGCCAGCAGTGTGGTGTTAGCTCAATCAATCCGGGACAATGAGCAGTTCTTC. Protein product: CASSVVLAQSIRDNEQFF.

This chain joins TRBV14 and TRBJ2-2; D gene unclear. Germline CDR1 reads SGHDN; CDR2 reads FVKESK. V was clipped by 4 bases and J by 1 base, with 4 bases between them. The CDR3 is made up of 13 amino acids. CDR3 nucleotides: TGTGCCAGCAGCCGTCAGAACACCGGGGAGCTGTTTTTT. This sequence encodes CASSRQNTGELFF.

As for this clone: A much more abundant neighbour one base away suggests this may be a read error. This sample also contains other DNA sequences that code for the same CDR3. V gene TRBV30 combines with J gene TRBJ1-2; possible D gene TRBD1, 5 bases. This CDR3 has 12 amino acids. V shed 3 bases and J shed 2 bases, with 7 bases lying between them. Germline V gene data show CDR1 as GTSNPN and CDR2 as SVGIG (reference sequence). The CDR3 reads CAWRGLNYGYTF. CDR3 sequence (DNA): TGTGCCTGGAGGGGACTAAACTATGGCTACACCTTC.

The chain carries TRBV7-2 and TRBJ2-2, with D unclear. CDR3 size: 14 residues. Trimming left V 3 bases short and J 5 bases short, with 10 bases between. Germline lookup yields CDR1 SGHTA and CDR2 FQGNSA. CDR3 amino acids: CASSFVSPTGELFF. DNA for the CDR3: TGTGCCAGCAGCTTCGTTAGCCCGACCGGGGAGCTGTTTTTT. Full variable domain (missing parts from reference TRBV7-2 and TRBJ2-2): GAGVSQSPSNKVTEKGKDVELRCDPISGHTALYWYRQSLGQGLEFLIYFQGNSAPDKSGLPSDRFSAERTGGSVSTLTIQRTQQEDSAVYLCASSFVSPTGELFFGEGSRLTVL.

This clone showed up just once. CDR3 coding DNA: TGTGCCAGCAGCCTCGGGCCCCCTCGGGATAATGAAAAACTGTTTTTT. Residues: CASSLGPPRDNEKLFF. The rearrangement joins TRBV9 to TRBJ1-4; D is ambiguous. V lost 4 bases to trimming and J lost 4 bases, with 17 bases between them. Germline V gene lookup returns CDR1 SGDLS and CDR2 YYNGEE. CDR3 length: 16 residues.

The chain recombines TRBV24-1 with TRBJ2-1; a weak D match, TRBD2 (6 bases). The length of the CDR3 is 15 residues. V lost 9 bases and J lost 7, with 21 bases in between. Germline CDR1 is KGHDR and CDR2 is SFDVKD. CDR3 region: CATEKGWGDLNEQFF. The CDR3 DNA is TGTGCCACCGAGAAGGGATGGGGGGATTTAAATGAGCAGTTCTTC.

CDR3 coding DNA: TGTGCCATCACCGGGACAGGGAACTACGAGCAGTACTTC. Protein sequence: CAITGTGNYEQYF. The chain recombines TRBV2 with TRBJ2-7, with 9 positions matching TRBD1. Germline trimming cut 10 bases from V and 3 bases from J; bases unmatched to any gene: 7. The CDR3 is 13 residues long. Per the germline V gene, CDR1 is SNHLY and CDR2 is FYNNEI.

V is TRBV5-1 and J is TRBJ2-3, with 11 bases lining up with TRBD2. CDR1 is SGHRS, CDR2 YFSETQ, per germline. This CDR3 contains 16 residues. Trimming removed 3 bases from V and 4 bases from J; junction bases left unmatched: 7. Written as DNA, the CDR3 is TGCGCCAGCAGCTCAGAACTAGCGGGAGCGGCAGATACGCAGTATTTT. This gives the protein CASSSELAGAADTQYF.

The V call is TRBV25-1, the J call TRBJ1-2; 8 bases map to TRBD1. The CDR3 is made up of 14 amino acids. Germline-derived CDR1 and CDR2 are MGHDK and SYGVNS. Losses at the gene ends were 6 bases for V and 7 bases for J; bases not matched to a gene: 10. The CDR3 loop reads CASSWTGSRFGYTF. For the CDR3, the DNA is TGTGCCAGCAGCTGGACAGGGTCTCGGTTTGGCTACACCTTC.

The chain employs TRBV10-3 and TRBJ2-7; D ambiguous. The CDR3 runs to 14 residues. V was clipped by 11 bases and J by 0 bases, with 17 bases between them. Germline V gene lookup returns CDR1 ENHRY and CDR2 SYGVKD. In DNA, the CDR3 is TGTGCCCTGAGGTCGCCAAGAAGCTCCTACGAGCAGTACTTC. Protein sequence: CALRSPRSSYEQYF.

This clone was detected once. V is TRBV5-8 and J is TRBJ2-1; TRBD1 matches at 7 bases. The V and J ends lost 4 bases and 7 bases, in that order; junction bases with no gene match: 11. Per the germline V gene, CDR1 is SGHTS and CDR2 is YDEGEE. The CDR3 contains 15 residues. The CDR3 coding sequence is TGTGCCAGCAGCCCACCGGGACAGCAAGGGAATGAGCAGTTCTTC. This encodes CASSPPGQQGNEQFF.

This chain uses TRBV24-1 with TRBJ2-1; TRBD2 matches at 7 bases. V lost 5 bases to trimming and J lost 2 bases; unmatched junction nucleotides: 5. The CDR3 is made up of 15 amino acids. Germline V CDR1 and CDR2: KGHDR, SFDVKD. The CDR3 loop is CATSASGAPYNEQFF. Here the CDR3 DNA reads TGTGCCACCAGTGCGAGCGGGGCCCCCTACAATGAGCAGTTCTTC.

This chain joins TRBV5-6 and TRBJ1-2; 9 bases line up with TRBD1. The germline CDR1 and CDR2 sequences are SGHDT and YYEEEE. Trimming removed 4 bases from V and 4 bases from J; junction bases left unmatched: 8. This CDR3 is 15 amino acids long. In DNA form, the CDR3 reads TGTGCCAGCAGCGAAGGGACAGGGCGTAGCTATGGCTACACCTTC. Its translation: CASSEGTGRSYGYTF.

This sequence joins TRBV27 and TRBJ1-2; 11 nucleotides agree with TRBD1. Germline CDR1 and CDR2: MNHEY and SMNVEV (reference sequence). The CDR3 is made up of 15 amino acids. The J segment lost 4 bases and the V segment lost 5 bases, leaving 6 bases of the junction unmatched. The CDR3 here is CASSPPGTGGYGYTF. The CDR3, as DNA: TGTGCCAGCAGTCCCCCCGGGACAGGGGGCTATGGCTACACCTTC.

The chain couples TRBV5-1 to TRBJ2-6; TRBD1 matches 7 bases. Germline trimming cut 4 bases from V and 0 bases from J; bases unmatched to any gene: 7. Germline loops: CDR1 SGHRS, CDR2 YFSETQ. The CDR3 is 17 residues long. The CDR3, as DNA: TGCGCCAGCAGCGGGACAGCGCCGAGCTCTGGGGCCAACGTCCTGACTTTC. It codes for CASSGTAPSSGANVLTF. Combining the CDR3 with reference TRBV5-1 and TRBJ2-6 gives the whole variable domain KAGVTQTPRYLIKTRGQQVTLSCSPISGHRSVSWYQQTPGQGLQFLFEYFSETQRNKGNFPGRFSGRQFSNSRSEMNVSTLELGDSALYLCASSGTAPSSGANVLTFGAGSRLTVL.